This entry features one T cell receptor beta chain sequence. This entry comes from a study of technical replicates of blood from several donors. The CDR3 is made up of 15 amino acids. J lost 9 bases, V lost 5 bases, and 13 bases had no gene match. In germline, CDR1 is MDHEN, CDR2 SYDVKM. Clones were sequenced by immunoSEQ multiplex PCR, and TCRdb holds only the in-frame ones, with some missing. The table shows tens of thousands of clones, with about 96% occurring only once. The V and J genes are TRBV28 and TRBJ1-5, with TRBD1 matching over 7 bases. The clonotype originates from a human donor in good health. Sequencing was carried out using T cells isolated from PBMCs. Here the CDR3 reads CASSARGQLEGPQHF. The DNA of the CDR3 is TGTGCCAGCAGTGCTAGGGGACAGCTTGAGGGGCCCCAGCATTTT. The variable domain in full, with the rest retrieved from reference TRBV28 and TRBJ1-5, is DVKVTQSSRYLVKRTGEKVFLECVQDMDHENMFWYRQDPGLGLRLIYFSYDVKMKEKGDIPEGYSVSREKKERFSLILESASTNQTSMYLCASSARGQLEGPQHFGDGTRLSIL.